The T cell receptor (beta chain) under discussion was sequenced for a study of OX40 agonist ivuxolimab in advanced cancers. As regards this clone: The antigen is not known.

Libraries were prepared by immunoSEQ multiplex PCR; TCRdb keeps only in-frame clonotypes and omits some of them. The sample holds tens of thousands of clones; roughly 84% are singletons and the top ten take 0.25% to 0.3%. Overall study findings and caveats: Compared with CD4+, CD8+ T cells on average had more expanded clones. Clonal expansion by week 6 occurred in CD4+ and CD8+ blood T cells (at 0.1 to 3.0 mg/kg). The antigens recognized by the expanded peripheral T cells, that is their antigen specificity, were not determined.

Enrollment shut out patients with autoimmune disease history or systemic immunosuppression. CDR1 and CDR2 from the germline V gene are SGHNT and YYREEE (reference sequence). V was clipped by 9 bases and J by 5 bases; unmatched bases: 10. CDR3 length equals 14 residues. This receptor was taken from an adult with an advanced solid tumor such as melanoma, head and neck, liver or kidney cancer. The sample in question was CD4+ or CD8+ T cells sorted from blood, obtained in a trial of the OX40 agonist ivuxolimab. The V gene is TRBV5-4, the J gene TRBJ2-3; TRBD2 matches 9 bases. CDR3: CATYSGGTEDTQYF. For the CDR3, the DNA is TGTGCCACCTATAGCGGGGGAACGGAAGATACGCAGTATTTT.